This TCR beta chain was profiled in a study of molecular identifiers for immune sequencing clone quantification. Study context: Replicates involved a five-way split of RNA from 20,000 or 100,000 naive CD8 cells, with sequencing of four.

General study results and limits: Spiked Jurkat TCR RNA originating from one cell could reportedly be identified amid one million naive cells. Whereas naive cells kept under 1% of molecules in clones above 20 RNA copies, such clones held over 97% in effectors.

This clonotype has a handful of counts. Its matching antigen is unknown. TCRdb re-called the PCR reads with MiXCR, one entry per CDR3 protein. Among under 600,000 distinct CDR3 sequences listed, about a fifth were seen once. The germline V gene has CDR1 MNHEY and CDR2 SVGAGI. Trimming pared 5 bases from V and 0 bases from J, leaving 11 bases between. The CDR3 is 15 residues long. The sequence derives from a human donor in good health. Some libraries in this study had Jurkat cell RNA spiked in. Specimen: naive CD8+ T cells from blood, with Jurkat cell RNA spiked in. This sample's subset: FACS-sorted CD8+CD4-CCR7+CD45RA+ naive T cells. The V gene is TRBV6-5, the J gene TRBJ1-5; D call uncertain. Written as DNA, the CDR3 is TGTGCCAGCAGTCCGGACGGAAATAGCAATCAGCCCCAGCATTTT. It yields the protein CASSPDGNSNQPQHF.